The 31 T cell receptor beta chains reported below all come from one sample, sequenced in a study of T cell changes during pregnancy in multiple sclerosis. The table came from immunoSEQ multiplex PCR; TCRdb's copy has only in-frame clones and leaves some out. Of roughly 110,000 clones listed, roughly nine tenths are singletons. The input for sequencing was peripheral blood, taken before pregnancy. All receptors derive from a female donor with multiple sclerosis, enrolled in a pregnancy study.

The CDR3 protein is CASSLDTRAGAEKLFF. The CDR3 DNA sequence: TGTGCCAGCAGCTTAGACACACGGGCGGGGGCTGAAAAACTGTTTTTT. The chain recombines TRBV7-9 with TRBJ1-4; possibly TRBD1 for D (6 bases). Germline V gene sequence: CDR1 SEHNR, CDR2 FQNEAQ (reference sequence). The CDR3 has 16 amino acids. With 1 base removed from V and 7 bases from J, the gap between germline ends came to 16 bases.

This sequence joins TRBV5-8 and TRBJ2-3, with 7 bases lining up with TRBD1. The ends lost 3 bases at V and 5 bases at J; junction bases unmatched: 12. This CDR3 has 16 residues. Looked up from germline, CDR1 is SGHTS and CDR2 is YDEGEE. In nucleotides, the CDR3 is TGTGCCAGCAGCTCGTCTTTAGGGGGCTGGGGAGATACGCAGTATTTT. This encodes CASSSSLGGWGDTQYF. The entire variable domain, with the rest obtained from reference TRBV5-8 and TRBJ2-3, is as follows: EAGVTQSPTHLIKTRGQQATLRCSPISGHTSVYWYQQALGLGLQFLLWYDEGEERNRGNFPPRFSGRQFPNYSSELNVNALELEDSALYLCASSSSLGGWGDTQYFGPGTRLTVL.

The chain carries TRBV15 and TRBJ2-5, with a tentative D call TRBD2 (5 bases). The CDR3 is 12 amino acids. V gave up 8 bases and J gave up 7 bases, with 14 bases separating them. Germline lookup yields CDR1 LNHNV and CDR2 YYDKDF (reference sequence). The CDR3, as DNA: TGTGCCACCGGCTTTGATGGAGGGACCCAGTACTTC. It is translated as CATGFDGGTQYF.

The V gene is TRBV7-3, the J gene TRBJ1-1, with TRBD1 as a possible D gene (6 bases). Deletions cut 2 bases from V and 3 bases from J, with 19 bases between. This CDR3 has 17 amino acids. Germline V gene data show CDR1 as SGHTA and CDR2 as FQGTGA. In DNA, the CDR3 is TGTGCCAGCAGCTTATGGGGCAGGGGCGACGTGGACACTGAAGCTTTCTTT. Its translation: CASSLWGRGDVDTEAFF. The full variable domain, its missing parts supplied by reference TRBV7-3 and TRBJ1-1, is GAGVSQTPSNKVTEKGKYVELRCDPISGHTALYWYRQSLGQGPEFLIYFQGTGAADDSGLPNDRFFAVRPEGSVSTLKIQRTERGDSAVYLCASSLWGRGDVDTEAFFGQGTRLTVV.

This chain uses TRBV18 with TRBJ2-2; 9 positions agree with TRBD1. Trimming removed 1 base from V and 6 bases from J; junction bases left unmatched: 6. CDR3 length equals 16 residues. Germline CDR1 and CDR2: KGHSH and LQKENI. The DNA for the CDR3 is TGTGCCAGCTCACCACTGGGACAGGGATTTCCCGGGGAGCTGTTTTTT. Translating gives CASSPLGQGFPGELFF.

V is TRBV7-3 and J is TRBJ2-3, with D maybe TRBD2 (8 bases). This CDR3 contains 16 residues. V lost 4 bases to trimming and J lost 7 bases, with 21 bases between them. CDR1 SGHTA and CDR2 FQGTGA come from the germline V gene. As DNA, the CDR3 is TGTGCCAGCAGCTCCCCAGGGGGACTAGACGCTTATACGCAGTATTTT. This translates into CASSSPGGLDAYTQYF.

V usage is TRBV5-4 and J usage is TRBJ1-2; tentatively, D is TRBD1 (6 bases). V was shortened by 1 base and J by 1 base, with 8 bases between the two germline ends. This CDR3 contains 14 residues. In germline, CDR1 is SGHNT, CDR2 YYREEE (reference sequence). CDR3 loop: CASSLPRGNYGYTF. The CDR3 DNA is TGTGCCAGCAGCTTGCCCAGGGGTAACTATGGCTACACCTTC.

The V and J genes are TRBV5-1 and TRBJ1-2; D uncertain. The germline CDR1 and CDR2 sequences are SGHRS and YFSETQ. V was shortened by 0 bases and J by 3 bases, with 6 bases between the two germline ends. This CDR3 comprises 13 residues. The CDR3 here is CASSLAVYYGYTF. In DNA form, the CDR3 reads TGCGCCAGCAGCTTGGCCGTATACTATGGCTACACCTTC.

The chain combines TRBV15 with TRBJ1-5; D remains unclear. Trimming shortened V by 0 bases and J by 0 bases, and 9 bases separated the two germline ends. The CDR3 length is 16 residues. Germline CDR1 is LNHNV and CDR2 is YYDKDF (reference sequence). CDR3 sequence: CATSRDIPYSNQPQHF. The CDR3 DNA follows: TGTGCCACCAGCAGAGACATTCCCTATAGCAATCAGCCCCAGCATTTT.

V and J are TRBV11-3 and TRBJ1-2; 8 nucleotides match TRBD1. Looked up from germline, CDR1 is SGHNT and CDR2 is YENEEA. The CDR3 length is 16 residues. V was clipped by 5 bases and J by 9 bases; unmatched bases: 17. The CDR3 DNA follows: TGTGCCAGCAGCCGTATTACAGGGGGTACTTTAGGAAGCTACACCTTC. Amino acid sequence: CASSRITGGTLGSYTF.

The CDR3 nucleotides read TGCAGCGTCCTCCGGGACACCTCGAACACCGGGGAGCTGTTTTTT. Protein sequence: CSVLRDTSNTGELFF. This chain connects TRBV29-1 to TRBJ2-2; D is possibly TRBD1 (6 bases). The germline gives CDR1 SQVTM, CDR2 ANQGSEA. CDR3 length: 15 residues. Trimming removed 6 bases from V and 0 bases from J, with 14 bases in between.

The chain is built from TRBV7-3 and TRBJ2-1, with TRBD2 matching over 7 bases. The germline V gene has CDR1 SGHTA and CDR2 FQGTGA. With V trimmed by 4 bases and J by 12 bases, 9 bases remained unmatched. This CDR3 contains 13 residues. The CDR3 DNA reads TGTGCCAGCAGCTCGGACGGGGGGATGGGGCAGTTCTTC. Translation: CASSSDGGMGQFF.

The J gene is TRBJ2-3, the V gene TRBV11-3; maybe TRBD1 (6 bases). The V gene's germline CDR1 is SGHNT and CDR2 YENEEA. The CDR3 is 15 residues long. Trimming left V 1 base short and J 2 bases short, with 10 bases between. In DNA, the CDR3 is TGTGCCAGCAGCTTAGCACAGGGTTACACAGATACGCAGTATTTT. Translated: CASSLAQGYTDTQYF. Full variable domain (rest looked up from reference TRBV11-3 and TRBJ2-3): EAGVVQSPRYKIIEKKQPVAFWCNPISGHNTLYWYLQNLGQGPELLIRYENEEAVDDSQLPKDRFSAERLKGVDSTLKIQPAELGDSAVYLCASSLAQGYTDTQYFGPGTRLTVL.

This rearrangement joins TRBV11-3 to TRBJ2-7; D perhaps matches TRBD2 (6 bases). Germline V gene lookup returns CDR1 SGHNT and CDR2 YENEEA. The CDR3 sequence is 14 residues long. With 3 bases removed from V and 5 bases from J, the gap between germline ends came to 14 bases. The CDR3, as DNA: TGTGCCAGCAGCTTTTCCCGGGGGAGAAACGAGCAGTACTTC. Translation gives CASSFSRGRNEQYF.

The chain links TRBV19 to TRBJ2-1, with D perhaps matching TRBD2 (5 bases). The V end lost 1 base, the J end lost 7 bases, and 11 bases lay between the germline ends. Germline V lookup: CDR1 LNHDA, CDR2 SQIVND (reference sequence). The CDR3 loop spans 14 amino acids. CDR3 loop: CASSIAGIGNEQFF. The CDR3 DNA follows: TGTGCCAGTAGTATAGCGGGGATCGGGAATGAGCAGTTCTTC.

The chain joins TRBV2 to TRBJ2-3; unclear D gene. The CDR3 sequence is 11 residues long. V lost 4 bases and J lost 6, with 5 bases in between. Germline CDR1 and CDR2: SNHLY and FYNNEI. The CDR3 DNA follows: TGTGCCAGCAGTGGTCGGGATACGCAGTATTTT. It codes for CASSGRDTQYF.

V gene TRBV19 combines with J gene TRBJ2-1; 7 bases are a match to TRBD1. After removal of 5 bases from V and 9 bases from J, the junction contained 10 bases not matched to a gene. The CDR3 runs 14 residues. Germline V gene sequence: CDR1 LNHDA, CDR2 SQIVND (reference sequence). The CDR3 protein is CASSLAGTDGEQFF. In nucleotides, the CDR3 is TGTGCCAGTAGTCTCGCCGGGACAGACGGTGAGCAGTTCTTC. The variable domain in full, with the rest retrieved from reference TRBV19 and TRBJ2-1, is DGGITQSPKYLFRKEGQNVTLSCEQNLNHDAMYWYRQDPGQGLRLIYYSQIVNDFQKGDIAEGYSVSREKKESFPLTVTSAQKNPTAFYLCASSLAGTDGEQFFGPGTRLTVL.

This chain connects TRBV9 to TRBJ2-7; D perhaps matches TRBD2 (6 bases). Germline CDR1 is SGDLS and CDR2 is YYNGEE. Trimming took off 2 bases at V and 3 bases at J, with 12 bases between the two ends. This CDR3 contains 14 residues. CDR3 sequence: CASSVDMDYYEQYF. DNA for the CDR3: TGTGCCAGCAGCGTCGATATGGACTACTACGAGCAGTACTTC.

The chain carries TRBV25-1 and TRBJ1-1, with 8 bases that match TRBD1. The V gene end was trimmed by 6 bases and the J gene end by 10 bases; junction bases not matched to a gene: 10. The CDR3 extends over 13 amino acids. CDR1 MGHDK and CDR2 SYGVNS come from the germline V gene. The CDR3 DNA reads as TGTGCCAGCAGGCCTCGGACAGGGCGGCCAGCTTTCTTT. This codes for CASRPRTGRPAFF.

The rearrangement links TRBV4-2 to TRBJ2-7; maybe TRBD2 (7 bases). Germline-derived CDR1 and CDR2 are LGHNA and YNFKEQ. Trimming took off 0 bases at V and 1 base at J, with 13 bases between the two ends. The length of the CDR3 is 16 residues. For the CDR3, the DNA is TGTGCCAGCAGCCAAGATAGGGGGGGTATATCCTACGAGCAGTACTTC. Protein: CASSQDRGGISYEQYF.

This sequence joins TRBV11-2 and TRBJ2-3; TRBD1 matches at 12 bases. This CDR3 region has 17 residues. Germline lookup yields CDR1 SGHAT and CDR2 FQNNGV. The junction had 10 bases not matched to a gene; V was cut back by 4 bases and J by 5 bases. The CDR3 loop reads CASSSGGTGGFIDTQYF. The CDR3 DNA is TGTGCCAGCAGCTCGGGCGGGACAGGGGGCTTTATAGATACGCAGTATTTT.

The genes are TRBV7-9 and TRBJ2-7, with D unclear. This CDR3 has 17 residues. V lost 5 bases and J 1 base, leaving 21 bases between the germline ends. CDR1 SEHNR and CDR2 FQNEAQ come from the germline V gene (reference sequence). CDR3 residues: CASSLSPSWRNSYEQYF. In nucleotides, the CDR3 is TGTGCCAGCAGCCTATCCCCGTCTTGGAGAAATTCCTACGAGCAGTACTTC.

This clone was seen once. This rearrangement joins TRBV11-1 to TRBJ2-3, with 10 bases that match TRBD1. CDR1 and CDR2 (germline): SGHAT, FQDESV (reference sequence). This CDR3 has 16 amino acids. V shed 5 bases, J shed 1 base, and the junction held 6 bases outside the gene matches. CDR3 sequence: CASSDTGTGGTDTQYF. CDR3 DNA sequence: TGTGCCAGCAGCGATACCGGGACAGGGGGCACAGATACGCAGTATTTT. Looking up the rest from reference TRBV11-1 and TRBJ2-3 gives the full variable domain: EAEVAQSPRYKITEKSQAVAFWCDPISGHATLYWYRQILGQGPELLVQFQDESVVDDSQLPKDRFSAERLKGVDSTLKIQPAELGDSAMYLCASSDTGTGGTDTQYFGPGTRLTVL.

Only one count was recorded for this clone. The chain joins TRBV11-3 to TRBJ1-1; a possible D gene is TRBD1 (5 bases). Germline CDR1 is SGHNT and CDR2 is YENEEA. Trimming took 5 bases from V and 0 from J, leaving 13 bases between them. There are 15 residues in the CDR3. CDR3 protein: CASSPGGSLNTEAFF. The DNA for the CDR3 is TGTGCCAGCAGCCCGGGGGGGAGCCTGAACACTGAAGCTTTCTTT.

The gene calls are TRBV6-1 and TRBJ1-6; D ambiguous. Trimming took off 6 bases at V and 4 bases at J, with 13 bases between the two ends. The CDR3 consists of 15 residues. Germline V gives CDR1 MNHNS, CDR2 SASEGT. The CDR3 coding sequence is TGTGCCAGCAGAATAAGACCGGGTTATAATTCACCCCTCCACTTT. This sequence encodes CASRIRPGYNSPLHF.

V gene TRBV6-4 combines with J gene TRBJ2-3, with 13 bases that match TRBD2. The CDR3 is 15 residues long. The V gene end was trimmed by 6 bases and the J gene end by 6 bases; junction bases not matched to a gene: 6. Per germline, CDR1 MRHNA and CDR2 SNTAGT. The CDR3 coding sequence is TGTGCCAGCAGAAAACTAGCGGGGGGGCCGGATACGCAGTATTTT. Its protein product is CASRKLAGGPDTQYF.

This chain connects TRBV5-7 to TRBJ2-5, with a tentative D call TRBD2 (7 bases). TRBV5-7 is placed among ORFs of uncertain function. The CDR3 loop spans 15 amino acids. Deletions cut 7 bases from V and 5 bases from J, with 21 bases between. CDR3 DNA: TGTGCCAGCCGGAGGGGCTGCGAGGGGGGGGAGACCCAGTACTTC. Translating gives CASRRGCEGGETQYF.

The chain recombines TRBV5-6 with TRBJ2-7; 10 bases agree with TRBD2. The CDR3 runs 19 residues. The ends lost 3 bases at V and 3 bases at J; junction bases unmatched: 18. The germline gives CDR1 SGHDT, CDR2 YYEEEE. The CDR3 loop is CASSSPPGSGGALDYEQYF. The CDR3 bases are TGTGCCAGCAGCTCTCCCCCGGGCAGCGGGGGGGCCTTGGACTACGAGCAGTACTTC.

The chain employs TRBV7-9 and TRBJ1-2; TRBD1 matches at 7 bases. The CDR3 extends over 15 amino acids. Germline V gene data show CDR1 as SEHNR and CDR2 as FQNEAQ (reference sequence). The ends lost 5 bases at V and 6 bases at J; junction bases unmatched: 12. The CDR3 DNA sequence: TGTGCCAGCAGCATTGGACAGGAGAGGGATCATGGCTACACCTTC. Translation gives CASSIGQERDHGYTF.

The J gene is TRBJ1-4, the V gene TRBV7-9; TRBD1 aligns across 8 bases. Germline CDR1 SEHNR, CDR2 FQNEAQ (reference sequence). Trimming cost V 3 bases and J 8 bases; bases outside gene matches: 8. This CDR3 contains 15 residues. In DNA form, the CDR3 reads TGTGCCAGCAGCTTCAACAGGGGGTTGGGAGAAAAACTGTTTTTT. Its translation is CASSFNRGLGEKLFF.

The chain's CDR3 is CAIGGGETQYF. As DNA, the CDR3 is TGTGCCATTGGGGGGGGAGAGACCCAGTACTTC. The V call is TRBV10-3, the J call TRBJ2-5, with TRBD2 identical over 7 bases. The CDR3 runs to 11 residues. V lost 9 bases and J lost 4; bases outside the gene matches: 2. The germline V gene encodes CDR1 ENHRY and CDR2 SYGVKD.